This entry concerns a single T cell receptor beta chain. The antigen is unknown. Treatment noted: roughly 11-day PBMC culture with coronavirus spike peptide pools or control peptides (ViraFEST assay). Sequencing of cultured CD4+ T cell DNA used the Oncomine TCR Beta short-read assay. TCRdb independently ran MiXCR on the PCR reads; one entry per CDR3 protein. The top ten hold around 14% of the sample, which has around 10,000 distinct CDR3 sequences, 30% to 35% seen once. The entry originates in a study of vaccination and CD4 T cells after COVID-19. Across the whole study: Cells were stimulated with overlapping spike peptide pools from SARS-CoV-2, HCoV-NL63, HCoV-OC43 and HCoV-229E.

The CDR3 covers 12 residues. The V end lost 6 bases, the J end lost 9 bases, and 12 bases lay between the germline ends. Looked up from germline, CDR1 is MDHEN and CDR2 is SYDVKM. V gene TRBV28 combines with J gene TRBJ2-1; a weak D match, TRBD1 (5 bases). The clonotype was recovered from a human donor who had recovered from COVID-19. Sequenced here: CD4+ T cells from blood, cultured in vitro, sampled after SARS-CoV-2 vaccination. The CDR3 sequence is CASSLQGTEQFF. The CDR3, as DNA: TGTGCCAGCAGCCTCCAGGGAACTGAGCAGTTCTTC.